The source of this TCR beta chain is a study of OX40 agonist ivuxolimab in advanced cancers. Background on the study: Administration of intravenous ivuxolimab to patients occurred every 2 weeks at 0.01 to 10 mg/kg. One hepatocellular carcinoma and a couple of cutaneous melanoma patients partially responded. Of the participants, 40% had some prior anti-PD-1, anti-PD-L1 or anti-CTLA-4 therapy, which was allowed.

TCRdb's copy holds only in-frame clones and misses some; the assay was immunoSEQ multiplex PCR. The sample lists approximately 82,000 clones, more than 90% occurring once. Overall study findings and caveats: Relative to CD4+, CD8+ T cells held more expanded clones on average.

V was clipped by 1 base and J by 7 bases, with 15 bases between them. The CDR3 sequence is 16 residues long. The germline V gene encodes CDR1 SGHDT and CDR2 YYEEEE. For this clone: As yet, its antigen is unknown.

The TCR was taken from an adult with an advanced solid tumor such as melanoma, head and neck, liver or kidney cancer. The genes are TRBV5-6 and TRBJ1-6; D ambiguous. The sample in question was CD4+ or CD8+ T cells sorted from blood, obtained in a trial of the OX40 agonist ivuxolimab. This CDR3 is CASSLLRERWNSPLHF. The CDR3 DNA sequence: TGTGCCAGCAGCTTGTTGCGGGAGAGGTGGAATTCACCCCTCCACTTT. The whole variable domain, remainder taken from reference TRBV5-6 and TRBJ1-6, is DAGVTQSPTHLIKTRGQQVTLRCSPKSGHDTVSWYQQALGQGPQFIFQYYEEEERQRGNFPDRFSGHQFPNYSSELNVNALLLGDSALYLCASSLLRERWNSPLHFGNGTRLTVT.